A single sample gave rise to the 13 T cell receptor beta chains below, sequenced in a study of Graves' ophthalmopathy and Graves' hyperthyroidism. From RNA, the CDR3 regions of TCR beta chains were amplified and sequenced. Following a first-round RT-PCR that used HTBI primers, a second-round multiplex PCR was carried out. TCRdb ran MiXCR on the multiplex PCR reads and lists one entry per CDR3 protein. The repertoire holds about 400,000 distinct CDR3 sequences, with roughly 18% as singletons. Sequencing was done on a sample of peripheral blood. These receptor sequences come from a woman under 30 with Graves' ophthalmopathy.

This clonotype was found many times. CDR3 loop: CASSLVRVSARRDIAFF. DNA for the CDR3: TGTGCCAGCAGCTTGGTCAGAGTCTCCGCACGGAGGGATATAGCTTTCTTT. This chain links TRBV5-6 with TRBJ1-1; D is undetermined. The CDR3 loop spans 17 amino acids. Per the germline V gene, CDR1 is SGHDT and CDR2 is YYEEEE. V shed 0 bases and J shed 10 bases, with 25 bases lying between them.

This clonotype has a count of ten or more. J is TRBJ2-2 and V is TRBV6-4; either TRBD1 or TRBD2 may supply D (5 bases each). The CDR3 has 14 residues. Germline assignment: CDR1 MRHNA and CDR2 SNTAGT. Trimming cost V 9 bases and J 4 bases, with 15 bases left between them. As DNA, the CDR3 is TGTGCCAGTGCAGAGGGGAAAGGCACCGGGGAGCTGTTTTTT. Its translation: CASAEGKGTGELFF.

This clonotype has ten or more counts. The genes are TRBV19 and TRBJ2-7; no firm D call. The CDR3 totals 16 residues. Germline-derived CDR1 and CDR2 are LNHDA and SQIVND (reference sequence). Trimming left V 5 bases short and J 0 bases short, with 17 bases between. The CDR3 loop is CASSHSSTQSSYEQYF. DNA for the CDR3: TGTGCCAGTAGTCATTCGTCGACGCAGAGCTCCTACGAGCAGTACTTC.

This clonotype was seen at least ten times. The CDR3 DNA sequence: TGTGCCAGCAGCTTAATACAAGCGGGGATGTACCAAGAGACCCAGTACTTC. This sequence encodes CASSLIQAGMYQETQYF. The V and J genes are TRBV7-2 and TRBJ2-5; 7 bases agree with TRBD2. Germline assignment: CDR1 SGHTA and CDR2 FQGNSA. The CDR3 covers 17 residues. Trimming cost V 2 bases and J 0 bases; bases outside gene matches: 9.

This chain uses TRBV5-6 with TRBJ1-5, with TRBD1 identical over 8 bases. Per the germline V gene, CDR1 is SGHDT and CDR2 is YYEEEE. The ends lost 1 base at V and 6 bases at J; junction bases unmatched: 6. The CDR3 covers 15 residues. The CDR3 region has the DNA TGTGCCAGCAGCTTGCGGACAGGGAGGACTCAGCCCCAGCATTTT. It encodes CASSLRTGRTQPQHF.

This clonotype has a count of ten or more. The chain carries TRBV7-3 and TRBJ2-5, with D tentatively TRBD1 (5 bases). With 8 bases removed from V and 4 bases from J, the gap between germline ends came to 14 bases. Germline values: CDR1 SGHTA, CDR2 FQGTGA. The CDR3 contains 13 residues. The CDR3 spells CASSDGRGETQYF. CDR3 DNA sequence: TGTGCCAGCTCAGACGGAAGGGGAGAGACCCAGTACTTC. Based on the CDR3 plus reference TRBV7-3 and TRBJ2-5, the full variable domain is GAGVSQTPSNKVTEKGKYVELRCDPISGHTALYWYRQSLGQGPEFLIYFQGTGAADDSGLPNDRFFAVRPEGSVSTLKIQRTERGDSAVYLCASSDGRGETQYFGPGTRLLVL.

This clonotype was seen only a few times. J is TRBJ1-5 and V is TRBV18; TRBD1 matches 8 bases. This CDR3 spans 15 amino acids. Per the germline V gene, CDR1 is KGHSH and CDR2 is LQKENI. The V gene end was trimmed by 2 bases and the J gene end by 3 bases; junction bases not matched to a gene: 3. The CDR3 DNA reads as TGTGCCAGCTCACCAGCGACAGGGGCCAATCAGCCCCAGCATTTT. This translates into CASSPATGANQPQHF.

This clonotype was counted many times. The chain carries TRBV12-3 or TRBV12-4 and TRBJ2-7; no firm D call. V dropped 8 bases and J dropped 0 bases, with 11 bases sitting between them. This CDR3 contains 13 residues. This CDR3 is CASGGRPSYEQYF. CDR3 sequence (DNA): TGTGCCAGCGGCGGCAGGCCCTCCTACGAGCAGTACTTC.

This clonotype has at least ten counts. This chain links TRBV7-2 with TRBJ2-5; D possibly corresponds to TRBD1 (6 bases). Germline V gene sequence: CDR1 SGHTA, CDR2 FQGNSA. V lost 3 bases and J lost 5, with 13 bases in between. The CDR3 has 14 residues. The chain's CDR3 is CASSFDRFSETQYF. The DNA for the CDR3 is TGTGCCAGCAGCTTCGACAGGTTCTCGGAGACCCAGTACTTC.

The sample holds many counts of this clonotype. V usage is TRBV12-3 or TRBV12-4 and J usage is TRBJ1-6; 8 bases are shared with TRBD1. The CDR3 sequence is 15 residues long. Unmatched junction bases numbered 5, after V lost 4 bases and J lost 6 bases. For the CDR3, the DNA is TGTGCCAGCAGTTGGGAGGGACAGGCTAATTCACCCCTCCACTTT. Residues: CASSWEGQANSPLHF.

This clonotype came up many times. The chain employs TRBV6-5 and TRBJ2-7; D uncertain. Germline V CDR1 and CDR2: MNHEY, SVGAGI. The germline V and J ends were trimmed by 4 bases and 1 base, with 8 bases remaining between them. The CDR3 has 13 amino acids. For the CDR3, the DNA is TGTGCCAGCAGTTCAGGAGATTCCTACGAGCAGTACTTC. Translation gives CASSSGDSYEQYF.

This clonotype has at least ten counts. The chain has TRBV29-1 and TRBJ1-1; unclear D gene. The CDR3 runs to 11 residues. Trimming left V 5 bases short and J 3 bases short, with 7 bases between. Germline V CDR1 and CDR2: SQVTM, ANQGSEA. In nucleotides, the CDR3 is TGCAGCGTTAGCCGGGACACTGAAGCTTTCTTT. This sequence encodes CSVSRDTEAFF.

V and J are TRBV24-1 and TRBJ2-5; D tentatively reads TRBD1 or TRBD2 (6 bases each). Between the trimmed V and J ends, which lost 9 bases and 5 bases, there was a span of 18 bases. The V gene's germline CDR1 is KGHDR and CDR2 SFDVKD. The CDR3 sequence is 14 residues long. CDR3 residues: CATAKAGGEETQYF. In DNA, the CDR3 is TGTGCCACCGCTAAGGCCGGGGGCGAGGAGACCCAGTACTTC.